Listed here is a single T cell receptor (beta chain). Its target is unknown. The data were obtained in a study of cytomegalovirus exposure and HLA in healthy donors. Findings of the study overall: Overall, around 160 TCR beta chains were annotated as cytomegalovirus-associated. The classifier was said to identify cytomegalovirus status with high specificity and sensitivity. Clusters of TCRs from the first cohort tended to co-occur in the roughly 120 validation repertoires (as a later analysis found).

Profiled with immunoSEQ multiplex PCR; TCRdb holds only in-frame clones, not every one. The sample comprises about 140,000 clones, about four fifths of which are singletons, and more than 1.4% rests with the top ten. V was cut by 6 bases and J by 5 bases, with 10 bases left in between. The CDR3 extends over 13 amino acids. Germline V CDR1 and CDR2: SGHTA, FQGTGA. The donors belonged to the roughly 120-subject validation cohort, separate from the approximately 670-subject first cohort. This TCR came from a woman in her twenties or thirties in good health and CMV-seronegative. This chain connects TRBV7-3 to TRBJ2-2; tentatively, D is TRBD2 (5 bases). The sample consisted of PBMCs. The CDR3 nucleotides are TGTGCCAGCAGACCAACTAGGACCGGGGAGCTGTTTTTT. Its translation: CASRPTRTGELFF.